This paragraph covers one TCR beta chain sequence. The data were taken from a study of T cell responses to AZD1222 COVID-19 vaccine. Clones were sequenced by immunoSEQ multiplex PCR, and TCRdb holds only the in-frame ones, with some missing. In the table there are nearly 100,000 clones, about 88% of which are singletons. The V gene's germline CDR1 is GTSNPN and CDR2 SVGIG (reference sequence). Trimming removed 3 bases from V and 3 bases from J, with 12 bases in between. There are 13 residues in the CDR3. The TCR comes from an adult in good health. The sequences come from peripheral blood, collected on day 0 of AZD1222 vaccination. The chain links TRBV30 to TRBJ2-7; the D gene could be TRBD1 or TRBD2 (5 bases each). Here the CDR3 reads CAWSPGALYEQYF. CDR3 in DNA: TGTGCCTGGAGCCCCGGGGCCCTCTACGAGCAGTACTTC.